The 8 T cell receptor beta chains presented below share a single source sample, sequenced in a study of naive CD8 T cells in extremely preterm neonates. Some clones are missing from TCRdb's copy, which holds only in-frame ones; the method was immunoSEQ multiplex PCR. The profile covers 8,000 or so clones, with about 98% appearing a single time and 0.35% to 0.4% taken by the ten largest. Deliveries were elective term cesareans at roughly 35-42 weeks, with no labor or membrane rupture. Input material: naive CD8+ T cells from cord blood. The origin of the receptors is a newborn in good health.

This chain uses TRBV9 with TRBJ2-1, with a weak D call TRBD2 (6 bases). The germline V gene encodes CDR1 SGDLS and CDR2 YYNGEE. V lost 0 bases and J lost 2, with 6 bases in between. The CDR3 length is 14 residues. This chain's CDR3 is CASSVGGAYNEQFF. The CDR3 DNA reads TGTGCCAGCAGCGTAGGGGGGGCCTACAATGAGCAGTTCTTC.

The chain carries TRBV7-2 and TRBJ2-7; 15 bases agree with TRBD2. The CDR3 has 15 residues. The germline V gene has CDR1 SGHTA and CDR2 FQGNSA. Trimming at V came to 4 bases and at J to 2 bases, leaving 0 bases not matched to a gene. The CDR3 DNA reads TGTGCCAGCAGCTGGACTAGCGGGGGGGCCTACGAGCAGTACTTC. Residues: CASSWTSGGAYEQYF.

The chain has TRBV7-9 and TRBJ1-1; TRBD1 aligns across 8 bases. The J segment lost 1 base and the V segment lost 5 bases, leaving 6 bases of the junction unmatched. Germline CDR1 is SEHNR and CDR2 is FQNEAQ (reference sequence). This CDR3 region has 15 residues. Here the CDR3 DNA reads TGTGCCAGCAGCCATCGACAGGGGAGGAACACTGAAGCTTTCTTT. It is translated as CASSHRQGRNTEAFF.

The chain couples TRBV19 to TRBJ1-5; 8 bases are shared with TRBD1. CDR1 LNHDA and CDR2 SQIVND come from the germline V gene (reference sequence). V was pared by 5 bases and J by 11 bases, with 8 bases of the junction left unmatched. The CDR3 is 13 residues long. CDR3 protein: CASSSFGQGTQHF. The CDR3 DNA reads TGTGCCAGTAGTTCCTTTGGACAGGGAACCCAGCATTTT.

The V gene is TRBV5-1, the J gene TRBJ2-1, with 14 nucleotides matching TRBD2. CDR3 length: 15 amino acids. With V trimmed by 4 bases and J by 7 bases, 4 bases remained unmatched. The germline CDR1 and CDR2 sequences are SGHRS and YFSETQ. CDR3 sequence: CASSDGTSGGNEQFF. The CDR3 bases are TGCGCCAGCAGCGACGGGACTAGCGGGGGTAATGAGCAGTTCTTC.

V gene TRBV21-1 combines with J gene TRBJ1-5; TRBD1, the table's D call, lacks a check against the DNA. TRBV21-1 is reported as a pseudogene. This CDR3 has 16 residues. CDR3 sequence: CASNPRRDRANQPQHF. CDR3 nucleotides: TGTGCCAGCAACCCACGGAGGGACAGGGCCAATCAGCCCCAGCATTTT.

This clone appeared a single time. J is TRBJ2-3 and V is TRBV10-3, with a weak D call TRBD2 (5 bases). CDR1 is ENHRY, CDR2 SYGVKD, per germline. V was shortened by 4 bases and J by 0 bases, with 5 bases between the two germline ends. This CDR3 is built from 13 residues. CDR3 residues: CAISGTSTDTQYF. The CDR3, as DNA: TGTGCCATCAGTGGGACTAGCACAGATACGCAGTATTTT.

This clone was seen once. The CDR3 here is CASRGGWTEAFF. The CDR3 region has the DNA TGTGCCAGTAGAGGGGGATGGACTGAAGCTTTCTTT. The chain couples TRBV19 to TRBJ1-1; D perhaps matches TRBD1 (6 bases). The CDR3 covers 12 residues. Germline V gene lookup returns CDR1 LNHDA and CDR2 SQIVND (reference sequence). V was cut by 6 bases and J by 5 bases, with 10 bases left in between.